This is a list of T cell receptor beta chains from one sample in a study of blood T cell repertoires in COVID-19. Profiled with immunoSEQ multiplex PCR; TCRdb holds only in-frame clones, not every one. Seen here are fewer than 250,000 clones, about 85% observed once, and the top ten hold around 0.89%. The material sequenced was peripheral blood. The origin of the receptors is a man in his forties with acute or convalescent COVID-19. Each CDR3 is given with its conserved first and last residue. A D gene is named only where the DNA matches it firmly. Clone size is given for some rows only: seen once, a few or many times, or a class if the clone is expanded.

D gene: .
J gene: TRBJ1-2
clone size: .
V gene: TRBV14
CDR3 DNA: TGTGCCTGCACCGATTGGCAGGGGTCGGGTGGCTACACCTTC
CDR3 protein: CACTDWQGSGGYTF

D gene: .
J gene: TRBJ1-2
clone size: .
V gene: TRBV30
CDR3 DNA: TGTGCCGGAACCAGGGATTGGGATGGCTACACCTTC
CDR3 protein: CAGTRDWDGYTF

D gene: .
J gene: TRBJ1-1
clone size: few
V gene: TRBV12-3/TRBV12-4
CDR3 DNA: TGTGCCAGCAGTATGACAGGGAACACTGAAGCTTTCTTT
CDR3 protein: CASSMTGNTEAFF

D gene: .
J gene: TRBJ1-1
clone size: .
V gene: TRBV2
CDR3 DNA: TGTGCCAGCAGTGAAGCGGGAAATAAAGGGGCCCGTTACATGAACACTGAAGCTTTCTTT
CDR3 protein: CASSEAGNKGARYMNTEAFF

D gene: .
J gene: TRBJ2-7
clone size: .
V gene: TRBV11-2
CDR3 DNA: TGTGCCAGCCGAAGGTCCGCCGCCGCGAGGGACGAGCAGTACTTC
CDR3 protein: CASRRSAAARDEQYF

D gene: TRBD2
J gene: TRBJ2-1
clone size: .
V gene: TRBV7-3
CDR3 DNA: TGTGCCAGCAGCCCATTAGCGGGGGGGATTTACAATGAGCAGTTCTTC
CDR3 protein: CASSPLAGGIYNEQFF

D gene: .
J gene: TRBJ1-1
clone size: once
V gene: TRBV9
CDR3 DNA: TGTGCCAGCAGCCCCCCTAGGCGTGTTGAAGCTTTCTTT
CDR3 protein: CASSPPRRVEAFF

D gene: .
J gene: TRBJ2-3
clone size: many
V gene: TRBV2
CDR3 DNA: TGTGCCAGCAGTGAAAACCCCACAGGCGCCGATACGCAGTATTTT
CDR3 protein: CASSENPTGADTQYF

D gene: .
J gene: TRBJ1-5
clone size: once
V gene: TRBV4-1
CDR3 DNA: TGCGCCAGCAGCCCATCACTGAGCAATCAGCCCCAGCATTTT
CDR3 protein: CASSPSLSNQPQHF

D gene: TRBD1
J gene: TRBJ1-1
clone size: .
V gene: TRBV9
CDR3 DNA: TGTGCCAGCAGCGAAACAGGGGTCACTGAAGCTTTCTTT
CDR3 protein: CASSETGVTEAFF

D gene: .
J gene: TRBJ2-1
clone size: .
V gene: TRBV6-6
CDR3 DNA: TGTGCCAGCGGGTTAGACGCAGGGCCCCACAATGAGCAGTTCTTC
CDR3 protein: CASGLDAGPHNEQFF

D gene: TRBD2
J gene: TRBJ2-7
clone size: .
V gene: TRBV7-2
CDR3 DNA: TGTGCCAGCAGCTTGACTAGCGGGGGAACTTACGAGCAGTACTTC
CDR3 protein: CASSLTSGGTYEQYF

D gene: .
J gene: TRBJ1-6
clone size: .
V gene: TRBV19
CDR3 DNA: TGTGCCAGTACCCGAAGCGGGACGGTGAATTCACCCCTCCACTTT
CDR3 protein: CASTRSGTVNSPLHF

D gene: TRBD2
J gene: TRBJ2-1
clone size: few
V gene: TRBV11-3
CDR3 DNA: TGTGCCAGCAGCGGACGGCTAGCGGGAGCCAACAATGAGCAGTTCTTC
CDR3 protein: CASSGRLAGANNEQFF

D gene: .
J gene: TRBJ1-1
clone size: .
V gene: TRBV3-1/TRBV3-2
CDR3 DNA: TGTGCCAGCAGCCAGATCAGCACTGAAGCTTTCTTT
CDR3 protein: CASSQISTEAFF

D gene: TRBD2
J gene: TRBJ2-3
clone size: .
V gene: TRBV4-3
CDR3 DNA: TGCGCCAGCAGCCAAGAGAGCGGGGGTACGCAGTATTTT
CDR3 protein: CASSQESGGTQYF

D gene: .
J gene: TRBJ1-2
clone size: .
V gene: TRBV6-6
CDR3 DNA: TGTGCCAGCAGCCCCGACAGGAGGTATGGCTACACCTTC
CDR3 protein: CASSPDRRYGYTF

D gene: .
J gene: TRBJ1-5
clone size: .
V gene: TRBV30
CDR3 DNA: TGTGCCTGGAGTGACAGCGGGCCCCAGCATTTT
CDR3 protein: CAWSDSGPQHF

D gene: .
J gene: TRBJ1-1
clone size: once
V gene: TRBV7-2
CDR3 DNA: TGTGCCAGCAGCTCCTTTAGTGAAGCTTTCTTT
CDR3 protein: CASSSFSEAFF

D gene: .
J gene: TRBJ2-7
clone size: .
V gene: TRBV28
CDR3 DNA: TGTGCCAGCCTTAGGACAAGGACAACCTACGAGCAGTACTTC
CDR3 protein: CASLRTRTTYEQYF

D gene: .
J gene: TRBJ2-2
clone size: few
V gene: TRBV19
CDR3 DNA: TGTGCCAGTAGTATAACCCTCCGACAGAAATGGTCCGGGGAGCTGTTTTTT
CDR3 protein: CASSITLRQKWSGELFF

D gene: .
J gene: TRBJ1-2
clone size: few
V gene: TRBV11-2
CDR3 DNA: TGTGCCAGCAGCCGCGCACAGGGTAGGGATGGCTACACCTTC
CDR3 protein: CASSRAQGRDGYTF

D gene: .
J gene: TRBJ1-5
clone size: .
V gene: TRBV19
CDR3 DNA: TGTGCCAGTAGTCCCGGAGGAGATAGCAATCAGCCCCAGCATTTT
CDR3 protein: CASSPGGDSNQPQHF

D gene: .
J gene: TRBJ1-1
clone size: .
V gene: TRBV7-6
CDR3 DNA: TGTGCCAGCAGCTCAGAAGGGAGGGACACTGAAGCTTTCTTT
CDR3 protein: CASSSEGRDTEAFF

D gene: TRBD2
J gene: TRBJ2-7
clone size: once
V gene: TRBV7-8
CDR3 DNA: TGTGCCAGCAGCCCGACTAGCGGGGGGGCCTATCCCTACGAGCAGTACTTC
CDR3 protein: CASSPTSGGAYPYEQYF

D gene: .
J gene: TRBJ2-3
clone size: .
V gene: TRBV7-2
CDR3 DNA: TGTGCCAGCAGGACCCGGACTGGCCTCACAGATACGCAGTATTTT
CDR3 protein: CASRTRTGLTDTQYF

D gene: .
J gene: TRBJ2-7
clone size: .
V gene: TRBV19
CDR3 DNA: TGTGCCAGTAGTATGGCGGGGACAGCCGTCGAGCAGTACTTC
CDR3 protein: CASSMAGTAVEQYF

D gene: TRBD1
J gene: TRBJ1-2
clone size: .
V gene: TRBV9
CDR3 DNA: TGTGCCAGCAGCGTAGCCCGGACAGGGGGAACTAACTATGGCTACACCTTC
CDR3 protein: CASSVARTGGTNYGYTF

D gene: .
J gene: TRBJ1-2
clone size: .
V gene: TRBV7-9
CDR3 DNA: TGTGCCAGCAGCATGACAGGTTTACCGGCTTATGGCTACACCTTC
CDR3 protein: CASSMTGLPAYGYTF

D gene: .
J gene: TRBJ2-7
clone size: many
V gene: TRBV28
CDR3 DNA: TGTGCCAGCAGTTTACAGAAAAGCTCCTACGAGCAGTACTTC
CDR3 protein: CASSLQKSSYEQYF

D gene: .
J gene: TRBJ2-7
clone size: once
V gene: TRBV9
CDR3 DNA: TGTGCCAGCAGCGCGGACATTTTATGGGACGAGCAGTACTTC
CDR3 protein: CASSADILWDEQYF

D gene: TRBD2
J gene: TRBJ2-5
clone size: once
V gene: TRBV4-2
CDR3 DNA: TGTGCCAGCAGCCAAGACGGGAGGGGGTCGTTCCAAGAGACCCAGTACTTC
CDR3 protein: CASSQDGRGSFQETQYF

D gene: TRBD2
J gene: TRBJ2-1
clone size: .
V gene: TRBV7-8
CDR3 DNA: TGTGCCAGCAGCTTAGGACTAGCGGGGGGTAAGAACTCCTACAATGAGCAGTTCTTC
CDR3 protein: CASSLGLAGGKNSYNEQFF

D gene: TRBD1
J gene: TRBJ1-1
clone size: .
V gene: TRBV6-5
CDR3 DNA: TGTGCCAGCAGACCTATCGACAGGGGGAGGTTTGAAGCTTTCTTT
CDR3 protein: CASRPIDRGRFEAFF

D gene: .
J gene: TRBJ1-1
clone size: .
V gene: TRBV7-9
CDR3 DNA: TGTGCCAGCAGCCTAAGACAGGCAGTCGAGAACACTGAAGCTTTCTTT
CDR3 protein: CASSLRQAVENTEAFF

D gene: .
J gene: TRBJ1-2
clone size: .
V gene: TRBV6-2/TRBV6-3
CDR3 DNA: TGTGCCAGCAGCAACTTCTCTGGGGAGAACACCTTC
CDR3 protein: CASSNFSGENTF

D gene: TRBD1
J gene: TRBJ1-2
clone size: once
V gene: TRBV5-1
CDR3 DNA: TGCGCCAGCAGCGACAGGGGTCGTTCTTATGGCTACACCTTC
CDR3 protein: CASSDRGRSYGYTF

D gene: .
J gene: TRBJ2-4
clone size: .
V gene: TRBV5-1
CDR3 DNA: TGCGCCAGCAGCTCAGACCCGGGATACGGCAACATTCAGTACTTC
CDR3 protein: CASSSDPGYGNIQYF

D gene: .
J gene: TRBJ1-5
clone size: .
V gene: TRBV28
CDR3 DNA: TGTGCCAGCAGCTTGCGTGTGGGGACAAGCAATCAGCCCCAGCATTTT
CDR3 protein: CASSLRVGTSNQPQHF

D gene: TRBD2
J gene: TRBJ2-7
clone size: .
V gene: TRBV7-9
CDR3 DNA: TGTGCCAGTAGCGGGGCGGGGGCCCCTGTGAAGCAGTACTTC
CDR3 protein: CASSGAGAPVKQYF

D gene: .
J gene: TRBJ2-3
clone size: few
V gene: TRBV19
CDR3 DNA: TGTGCCAGTAGTCCCTTTGGGGCCACAGATACGCAGTATTTT
CDR3 protein: CASSPFGATDTQYF

D gene: TRBD1
J gene: TRBJ1-2
clone size: .
V gene: TRBV6-1
CDR3 DNA: TGTGCCAGCAGTGCGGGACAGGCCACCTTTGATAACTATGGCTACACCTTC
CDR3 protein: CASSAGQATFDNYGYTF

D gene: .
J gene: TRBJ1-2
clone size: .
V gene: TRBV12-3/TRBV12-4
CDR3 DNA: TGTGCCAGCAGCGGACATCCCTACTATGGCTACACCTTC
CDR3 protein: CASSGHPYYGYTF

D gene: .
J gene: TRBJ2-1
clone size: few
V gene: TRBV27
CDR3 DNA: TGTGCCAGCAGTTTAGGTCTAGCACCAAACAATGAGCAGTTCTTC
CDR3 protein: CASSLGLAPNNEQFF

D gene: TRBD1
J gene: TRBJ1-1
clone size: .
V gene: TRBV28
CDR3 DNA: TGTGCCAGCAGAACTCAGGGGACAGCGAACACTGAAGCTTTCTTT
CDR3 protein: CASRTQGTANTEAFF

D gene: .
J gene: TRBJ1-4
clone size: .
V gene: TRBV6-2/TRBV6-3
CDR3 DNA: TGTGCCAGCAGCAGGGGTAATGAAAAACTGTTTTTT
CDR3 protein: CASSRGNEKLFF

D gene: .
J gene: TRBJ1-1
clone size: .
V gene: TRBV6-5
CDR3 DNA: TGTGCCAGCAGTCCGCCACAGGCGAGCACTGAAGCTTTCTTT
CDR3 protein: CASSPPQASTEAFF

D gene: TRBD1
J gene: TRBJ1-1
clone size: .
V gene: TRBV30
CDR3 DNA: TGTGCCTGGGATCGGACAGGGGGCTCCCTTGAAGCTTTCTTT
CDR3 protein: CAWDRTGGSLEAFF

D gene: TRBD1
J gene: TRBJ2-2
clone size: .
V gene: TRBV11-1
CDR3 DNA: TGTGCCAGCAGCTCATGGACAGGGCTCAGCACCGGGGAGCTGTTTTTT
CDR3 protein: CASSSWTGLSTGELFF

D gene: TRBD1
J gene: TRBJ2-5
clone size: .
V gene: TRBV15
CDR3 DNA: TGTGCCACCAGCAGGGCGGACAGGTCGGTCCAAGAGACCCAGTACTTC
CDR3 protein: CATSRADRSVQETQYF

D gene: .
J gene: TRBJ1-1
clone size: .
V gene: TRBV5-1
CDR3 DNA: TGCGCCAGCAGCTTTGGACAGATGAACACTGAAGCTTTCTTT
CDR3 protein: CASSFGQMNTEAFF

D gene: TRBD2
J gene: TRBJ2-7
clone size: .
V gene: TRBV30
CDR3 DNA: TGTGCCTGGAACAACGGGGGGACCTCCTACGAGCAGTACTTC
CDR3 protein: CAWNNGGTSYEQYF

D gene: TRBD1
J gene: TRBJ1-3
clone size: .
V gene: TRBV2
CDR3 DNA: TGTGCCAGCAGTGGAACGGACAGGGGAGCTGGAAACACCATATATTTT
CDR3 protein: CASSGTDRGAGNTIYF

D gene: TRBD2
J gene: TRBJ2-1
clone size: .
V gene: TRBV5-6
CDR3 DNA: TGTGCCAGCAGCTCCGGGACTAGCGGGATCTCCTACAATGAGCAGTTCTTC
CDR3 protein: CASSSGTSGISYNEQFF

D gene: .
J gene: TRBJ2-3
clone size: .
V gene: TRBV19
CDR3 DNA: TGTGCCAGTAGTATGTATCTCGGAGCCATCACGCATACGCAGTATTTT
CDR3 protein: CASSMYLGAITHTQYF

D gene: .
J gene: TRBJ1-1
clone size: .
V gene: TRBV6-5
CDR3 DNA: TGTGCCAGCAGGCCACTCACCGGGAACACTGAAGCTTTCTTT
CDR3 protein: CASRPLTGNTEAFF

D gene: .
J gene: TRBJ1-6
clone size: .
V gene: TRBV5-5
CDR3 DNA: TGTGCCAGCAGCTTGGAGGTGGCTCTCGGGGTTTCACCCCTCCACTTT
CDR3 protein: CASSLEVALGVSPLHF

D gene: .
J gene: TRBJ2-7
clone size: .
V gene: TRBV28
CDR3 DNA: TGTGCCAGCAGTTACCTAGACGTCTACGAGCAGTACTTC
CDR3 protein: CASSYLDVYEQYF

D gene: TRBD2
J gene: TRBJ2-5
clone size: .
V gene: TRBV7-3
CDR3 DNA: TGTGCCAGCAGCCAAACCACCCTAGCGGGGGAGAACCAAGAGACCCAGTACTTC
CDR3 protein: CASSQTTLAGENQETQYF